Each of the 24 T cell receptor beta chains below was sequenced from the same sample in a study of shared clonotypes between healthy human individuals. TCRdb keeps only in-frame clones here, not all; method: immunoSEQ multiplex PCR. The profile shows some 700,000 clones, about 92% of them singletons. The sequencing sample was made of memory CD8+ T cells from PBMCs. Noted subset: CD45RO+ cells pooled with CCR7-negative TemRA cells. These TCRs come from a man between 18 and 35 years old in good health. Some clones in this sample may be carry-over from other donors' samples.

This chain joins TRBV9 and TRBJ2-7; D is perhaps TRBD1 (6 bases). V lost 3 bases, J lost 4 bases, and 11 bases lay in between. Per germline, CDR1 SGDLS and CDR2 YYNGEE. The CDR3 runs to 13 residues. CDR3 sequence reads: CASSAPQGYEQYF. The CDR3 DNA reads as TGTGCCAGCAGCGCCCCTCAGGGGTACGAGCAGTACTTC.

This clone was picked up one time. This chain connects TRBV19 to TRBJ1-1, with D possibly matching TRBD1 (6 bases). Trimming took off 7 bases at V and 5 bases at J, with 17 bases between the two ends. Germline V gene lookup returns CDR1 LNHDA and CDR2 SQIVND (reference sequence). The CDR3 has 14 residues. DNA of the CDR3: TGTGCCAGTATAGGGCAGGGGAGGGGAACTGAAGCTTTCTTT. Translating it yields CASIGQGRGTEAFF.

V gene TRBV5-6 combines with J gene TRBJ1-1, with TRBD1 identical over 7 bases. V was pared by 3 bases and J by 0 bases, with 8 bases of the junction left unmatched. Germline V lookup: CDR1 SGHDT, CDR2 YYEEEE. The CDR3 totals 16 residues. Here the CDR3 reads CASSSTWDSLNTEAFF. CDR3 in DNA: TGTGCCAGCAGCTCCACCTGGGACAGCTTGAACACTGAAGCTTTCTTT.

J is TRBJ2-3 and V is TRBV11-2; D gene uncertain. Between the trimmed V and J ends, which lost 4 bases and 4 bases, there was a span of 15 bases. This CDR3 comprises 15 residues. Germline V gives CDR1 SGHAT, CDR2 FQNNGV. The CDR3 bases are TGTGCCAGCAGCTCGACCCCTAAGTATGCAGATACGCAGTATTTT. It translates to CASSSTPKYADTQYF.

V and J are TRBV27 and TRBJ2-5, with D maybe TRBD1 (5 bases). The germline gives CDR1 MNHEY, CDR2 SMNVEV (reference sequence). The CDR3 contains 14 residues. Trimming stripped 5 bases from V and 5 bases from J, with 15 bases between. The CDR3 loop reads CASSLMPGWETQYF. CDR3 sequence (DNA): TGTGCCAGCAGTCTCATGCCAGGGTGGGAGACCCAGTACTTC.

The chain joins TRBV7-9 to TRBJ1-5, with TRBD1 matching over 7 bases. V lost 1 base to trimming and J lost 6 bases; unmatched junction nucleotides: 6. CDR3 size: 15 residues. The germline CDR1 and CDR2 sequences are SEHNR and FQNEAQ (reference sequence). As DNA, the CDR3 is TGTGCCAGCAGCTTAGGGACAGGTCGCTTTCAGCCCCAGCATTTT. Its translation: CASSLGTGRFQPQHF.

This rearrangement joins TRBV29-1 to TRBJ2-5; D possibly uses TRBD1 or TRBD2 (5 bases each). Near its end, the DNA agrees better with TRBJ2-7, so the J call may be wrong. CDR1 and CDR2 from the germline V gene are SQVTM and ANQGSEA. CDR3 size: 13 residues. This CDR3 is CSVGWQGVYEQYF. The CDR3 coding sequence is TGCAGCGTTGGTTGGCAGGGAGTGTACGAGCAGTACTTC.

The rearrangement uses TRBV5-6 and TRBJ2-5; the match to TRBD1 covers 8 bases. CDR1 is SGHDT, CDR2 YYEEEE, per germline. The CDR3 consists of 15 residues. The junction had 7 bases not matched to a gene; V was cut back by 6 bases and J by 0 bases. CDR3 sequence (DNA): TGTGCCAGCATCAATTGGGACAGGTACCAAGAGACCCAGTACTTC. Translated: CASINWDRYQETQYF.

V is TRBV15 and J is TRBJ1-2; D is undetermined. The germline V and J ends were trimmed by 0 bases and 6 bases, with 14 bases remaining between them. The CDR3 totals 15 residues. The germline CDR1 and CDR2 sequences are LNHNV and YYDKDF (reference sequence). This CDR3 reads CATSRDYDEPHGYTF. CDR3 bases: TGTGCCACCAGCAGAGATTACGACGAACCCCATGGCTACACCTTC.

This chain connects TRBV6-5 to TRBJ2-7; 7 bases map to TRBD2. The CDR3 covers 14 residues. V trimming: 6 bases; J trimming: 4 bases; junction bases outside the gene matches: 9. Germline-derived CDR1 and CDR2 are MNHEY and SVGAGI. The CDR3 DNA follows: TGTGCCAGCAGAAACTGGTTCGGGGGGTACGAGCAGTACTTC. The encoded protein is CASRNWFGGYEQYF.

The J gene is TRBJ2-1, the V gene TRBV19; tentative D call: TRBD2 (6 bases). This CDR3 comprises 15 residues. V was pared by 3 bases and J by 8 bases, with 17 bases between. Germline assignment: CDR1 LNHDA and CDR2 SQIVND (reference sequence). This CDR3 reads CASSMSSGPMHEQFF. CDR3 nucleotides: TGTGCCAGTAGTATGAGTAGCGGTCCTATGCATGAGCAGTTCTTC.

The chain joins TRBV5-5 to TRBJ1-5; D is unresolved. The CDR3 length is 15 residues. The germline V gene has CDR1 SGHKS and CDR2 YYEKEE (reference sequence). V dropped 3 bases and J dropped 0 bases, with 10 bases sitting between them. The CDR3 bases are TGTGCCAGCAGCTACTACGGGGTTAGCAATCAGCCCCAGCATTTT. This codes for CASSYYGVSNQPQHF. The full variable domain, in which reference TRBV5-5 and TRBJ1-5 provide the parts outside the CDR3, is DAGVTQSPTHLIKTRGQQVTLRCSPISGHKSVSWYQQVLGQGPQFIFQYYEKEERGRGNFPDRFSARQFPNYSSELNVNALLLGDSALYLCASSYYGVSNQPQHFGDGTRLSIL.

The CDR3 DNA sequence: TGTGCCAGCAGCTTAGGCCTAGCGGGAAATGAGCAGTTCTTC. This codes for CASSLGLAGNEQFF. The gene calls are TRBV7-9 and TRBJ2-1, with 9 bases that match TRBD2. Germline V gene sequence: CDR1 SEHNR, CDR2 FQNEAQ (reference sequence). The CDR3 sequence is 14 residues long. After removal of 1 base from V and 7 bases from J, the junction contained 2 bases not matched to a gene.

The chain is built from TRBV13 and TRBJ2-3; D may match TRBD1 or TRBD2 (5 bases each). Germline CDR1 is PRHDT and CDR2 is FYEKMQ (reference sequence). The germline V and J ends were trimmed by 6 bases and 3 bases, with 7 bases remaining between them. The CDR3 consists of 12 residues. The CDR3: CASRRGTDTQYF. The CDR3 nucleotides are TGTGCCAGCAGGAGGGGAACAGATACGCAGTATTTT. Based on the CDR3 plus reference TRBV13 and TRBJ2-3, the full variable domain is AAGVIQSPRHLIKEKRETATLKCYPIPRHDTVYWYQQGPGQDPQFLISFYEKMQSDKGSIPDRFSAQQFSDYHSELNMSSLELGDSALYFCASRRGTDTQYFGPGTRLTVL.

The CDR3 DNA sequence: TGTGCCACCAGCGCCCCCGGGGACATAAGCTCCTACGAGCAGTACTTC. Amino acids: CATSAPGDISSYEQYF. The chain carries TRBV15 and TRBJ2-7; tentatively, D is TRBD1 (6 bases). The germline CDR1 and CDR2 sequences are LNHNV and YYDKDF (reference sequence). The CDR3 loop spans 16 amino acids. Trimming cost V 5 bases and J 0 bases, with 17 bases left between them.

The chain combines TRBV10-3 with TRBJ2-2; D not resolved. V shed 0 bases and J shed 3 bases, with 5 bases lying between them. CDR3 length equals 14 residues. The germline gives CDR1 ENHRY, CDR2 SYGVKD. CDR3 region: CAISESGHTGELFF. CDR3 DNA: TGTGCCATCAGTGAGTCGGGCCACACCGGGGAGCTGTTTTTT.

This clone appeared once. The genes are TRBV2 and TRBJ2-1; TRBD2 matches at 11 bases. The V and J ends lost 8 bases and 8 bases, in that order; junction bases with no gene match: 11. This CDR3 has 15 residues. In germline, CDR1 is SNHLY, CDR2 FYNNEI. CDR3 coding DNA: TGTGCCAGCTATAAGGGTAGCGGGAGGGCCGATGAGCAGTTCTTC. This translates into CASYKGSGRADEQFF.

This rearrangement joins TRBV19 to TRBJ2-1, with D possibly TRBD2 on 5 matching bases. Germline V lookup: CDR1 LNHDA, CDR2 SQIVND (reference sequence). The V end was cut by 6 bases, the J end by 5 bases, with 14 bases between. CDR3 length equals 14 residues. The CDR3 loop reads CASRPPGFNNEQFF. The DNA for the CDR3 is TGTGCCAGTAGGCCACCGGGATTCAACAATGAGCAGTTCTTC.

CDR3 amino acids: CASSLALSGQANTEAFF. CDR3 DNA sequence: TGTGCCAGCAGCTTAGCACTTAGTGGACAGGCGAACACTGAAGCTTTCTTT. This chain uses TRBV11-2 with TRBJ1-1; 7 positions agree with TRBD1. The CDR3 consists of 17 residues. Trimming cost V 1 base and J 1 base; bases outside gene matches: 9. Germline V gene data show CDR1 as SGHAT and CDR2 as FQNNGV.

The CDR3 is CASSLRASNSYEQYF. The DNA of the CDR3 is TGTGCCAGCAGTTTGAGGGCTAGCAATTCCTACGAGCAGTACTTC. J is TRBJ2-7 and V is TRBV27; possible D gene TRBD2, 5 bases. Germline V lookup: CDR1 MNHEY, CDR2 SMNVEV (reference sequence). The V gene lost 3 bases and the J gene lost 1 base, with 13 bases spanning the gap. The CDR3 loop spans 15 amino acids.

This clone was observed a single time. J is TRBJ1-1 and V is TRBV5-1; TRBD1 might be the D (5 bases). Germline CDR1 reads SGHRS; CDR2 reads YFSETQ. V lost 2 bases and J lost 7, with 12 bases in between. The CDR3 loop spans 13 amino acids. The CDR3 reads CASSLRDAREAFF. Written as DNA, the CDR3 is TGCGCCAGCAGCTTAAGGGACGCCCGTGAAGCTTTCTTT.

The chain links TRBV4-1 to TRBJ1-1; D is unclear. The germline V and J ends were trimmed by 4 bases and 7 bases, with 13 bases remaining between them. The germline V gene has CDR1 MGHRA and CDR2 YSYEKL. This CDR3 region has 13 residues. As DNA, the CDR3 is TGCGCCAGCAGCCGAGAGAAGGGCCGTGAAGCTTTCTTT. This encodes CASSREKGREAFF.

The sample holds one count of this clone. CDR3 region: CASSIRWGFSYEQYF. The CDR3 bases are TGTGCCAGTAGTATAAGGTGGGGATTCTCCTACGAGCAGTACTTC. The chain joins TRBV19 to TRBJ2-7, with no clear D. V shed 2 bases and J shed 0 bases, with 11 bases lying between them. There are 15 residues in the CDR3. CDR1 is LNHDA and CDR2 is SQIVND in the germline V gene (reference sequence).

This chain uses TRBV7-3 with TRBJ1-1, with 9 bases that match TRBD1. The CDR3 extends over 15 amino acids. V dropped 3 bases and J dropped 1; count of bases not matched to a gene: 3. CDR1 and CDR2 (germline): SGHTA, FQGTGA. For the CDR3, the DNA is TGTGCCAGCAGCTTCACAGGGGGCGGGAACACTGAAGCTTTCTTT. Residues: CASSFTGGGNTEAFF.